These T cell receptor beta chains were read from a single sample in a study of human T cells and chemical hapten exposure. TCRdb ran MiXCR on the RACE reads and lists one entry per CDR3 protein. The table has 180,000 or so distinct CDR3 sequences, around 15% seen once; the top ten hold about 1.7%. The specimen comprised whole blood, sampled in connection with sensitization to the hapten diphenylcyclopropenone (DPC). Source of these receptors: a woman between 25 and 40 years old with alopecia areata. Some clones in this sample may be carry-over from other donors' samples. CDR3s include the opening cysteine and the closing phenylalanine or tryptophan. Each record gives: CDR3 length, J gene, clone size, V gene, D gene, CDR3 protein, CDR3 DNA. A D gene is named only where the DNA matches it firmly. The size entry is marked missing in some rows and otherwise reads once, few, many or a size class.

CDR3 length: 12
J gene: TRBJ2-7
clone size: few
V gene: TRBV29-1
D gene: NA
CDR3 protein: CSVEFRRGEQYF
CDR3 DNA: TGCAGCGTTGAATTCAGGAGGGGCGAGCAGTACTTC

CDR3 length: 14
J gene: TRBJ1-1
clone size: NA
V gene: TRBV3-1
D gene: NA
CDR3 protein: CASSQKQGNTEAFF
CDR3 DNA: TGTGCCAGCAGCCAAAAACAGGGGAACACTGAAGCTTTCTTT

CDR3 length: 17
J gene: TRBJ2-1
clone size: NA
V gene: TRBV19
D gene: TRBD2
CDR3 protein: CASSPLALAGQYNEQFF
CDR3 DNA: TGTGCCAGTAGTCCCCTTGCCCTAGCGGGGCAATACAATGAGCAGTTCTTC

CDR3 length: 15
J gene: TRBJ1-1
clone size: many
V gene: TRBV28
D gene: TRBD1
CDR3 protein: CASSFSGQGFTEAFF
CDR3 DNA: TGTGCCAGCAGTTTTTCGGGACAGGGTTTCACTGAAGCTTTCTTT

CDR3 length: 14
J gene: TRBJ1-5
clone size: many
V gene: TRBV10-3
D gene: NA
CDR3 protein: CAIRSEGGNQPQHF
CDR3 DNA: TGTGCCATCAGAAGCGAGGGAGGCAATCAGCCCCAGCATTTT

CDR3 length: 16
J gene: TRBJ2-3
clone size: few
V gene: TRBV5-8
D gene: TRBD1
CDR3 protein: CASSPTGQVATDTQYF
CDR3 DNA: TGTGCCAGCAGCCCCACCGGACAGGTCGCCACAGATACGCAGTATTTT

CDR3 length: 13
J gene: TRBJ2-1
clone size: few
V gene: TRBV27
D gene: NA
CDR3 protein: CASSLRGLNEQFF
CDR3 DNA: TGTGCCAGCAGTTTAAGGGGCCTGAATGAGCAGTTCTTC

CDR3 length: 15
J gene: TRBJ2-2
clone size: few
V gene: TRBV4-3
D gene: NA
CDR3 protein: CASSQESPGTGELFF
CDR3 DNA: TGCGCCAGCAGCCAAGAGTCCCCGGGGACCGGGGAGCTGTTTTTT

CDR3 length: 11
J gene: TRBJ1-1
clone size: few
V gene: TRBV29-1
D gene: NA
CDR3 protein: CSARRGPEAFF
CDR3 DNA: TGCAGCGCTCGCAGGGGCCCTGAAGCTTTCTTT

CDR3 length: 11
J gene: TRBJ1-1
clone size: many
V gene: TRBV6-2/TRBV6-3
D gene: NA
CDR3 protein: CASTRNTEAFF
CDR3 DNA: TGTGCCAGCACCCGGAACACTGAAGCTTTCTTT

CDR3 length: 13
J gene: TRBJ2-7
clone size: few
V gene: TRBV9
D gene: NA
CDR3 protein: CARRVRSFVEQYF
CDR3 DNA: TGTGCCAGAAGGGTCCGCTCGTTCGTCGAGCAGTACTTC

CDR3 length: 12
J gene: TRBJ2-7
clone size: NA
V gene: TRBV10-3
D gene: NA
CDR3 protein: CAIKQAFSEQYF
CDR3 DNA: TGTGCCATCAAACAGGCTTTCTCCGAGCAGTACTTC

CDR3 length: 14
J gene: TRBJ2-3
clone size: NA
V gene: TRBV12-3/TRBV12-4
D gene: NA
CDR3 protein: CASSLRGTTDTQYF
CDR3 DNA: TGTGCCAGCAGTTTAAGGGGGACCACAGATACGCAGTATTTT

CDR3 length: 14
J gene: TRBJ2-1
clone size: few
V gene: TRBV29-1
D gene: NA
CDR3 protein: CSVGRRGPYNEQFF
CDR3 DNA: TGCAGCGTTGGACGCCGGGGGCCCTACAATGAGCAGTTCTTC

CDR3 length: 14
J gene: TRBJ1-3
clone size: few
V gene: TRBV7-9
D gene: TRBD1
CDR3 protein: CASSPGQPGNTIYF
CDR3 DNA: TGTGCCAGCAGCCCGGGACAGCCTGGAAACACCATATATTTT

CDR3 length: 15
J gene: TRBJ1-1
clone size: many
V gene: TRBV6-5
D gene: NA
CDR3 protein: CASSSPVLSGTEAFF
CDR3 DNA: TGTGCCAGCAGCTCCCCCGTCCTGAGCGGCACTGAAGCTTTCTTT

CDR3 length: 14
J gene: TRBJ1-3
clone size: few
V gene: TRBV30
D gene: TRBD1
CDR3 protein: CAWSVDRARNTIYF
CDR3 DNA: TGTGCCTGGAGTGTAGACAGGGCGCGGAACACCATATATTTT

CDR3 length: 12
J gene: TRBJ2-7
clone size: few
V gene: TRBV10-3
D gene: NA
CDR3 protein: CAIRQDPYEQYF
CDR3 DNA: TGTGCCATCAGACAGGACCCCTACGAGCAGTACTTC

CDR3 length: 16
J gene: TRBJ2-6
clone size: NA
V gene: TRBV11-2
D gene: NA
CDR3 protein: CASSPRSGSGANVLTF
CDR3 DNA: TGTGCCAGCAGCCCCCGGTCGGGCTCTGGGGCCAACGTCCTGACTTTC

CDR3 length: 13
J gene: TRBJ1-1
clone size: NA
V gene: TRBV30
D gene: NA
CDR3 protein: CAWSVHLNTEAFF
CDR3 DNA: TGTGCCTGGAGTGTCCATTTGAACACTGAAGCTTTCTTT

CDR3 length: 15
J gene: TRBJ1-1
clone size: NA
V gene: TRBV25-1
D gene: TRBD1
CDR3 protein: CASNARTGMNTEAFF
CDR3 DNA: TGTGCCAGCAACGCTCGGACAGGAATGAACACTGAAGCTTTCTTT

CDR3 length: 13
J gene: TRBJ2-7
clone size: few
V gene: TRBV20-1
D gene: TRBD2
CDR3 protein: CSAPRTSVREQYF
CDR3 DNA: TGCAGTGCCCCCAGGACTAGCGTCCGCGAGCAGTACTTC

CDR3 length: 14
J gene: TRBJ2-5
clone size: few
V gene: TRBV2
D gene: TRBD2
CDR3 protein: CASIFQRDLGTQYF
CDR3 DNA: TGTGCCAGCATCTTTCAGCGGGATTTGGGGACCCAGTACTTC

CDR3 length: 14
J gene: TRBJ2-2
clone size: NA
V gene: TRBV9
D gene: NA
CDR3 protein: CASEKGTNTGELFF
CDR3 DNA: TGTGCCAGCGAAAAGGGTACGAACACCGGGGAGCTGTTTTTT

CDR3 length: 13
J gene: TRBJ1-5
clone size: few
V gene: TRBV20-1
D gene: NA
CDR3 protein: CSARGAGGQPQHF
CDR3 DNA: TGCAGTGCTAGAGGGGCAGGTGGCCAGCCCCAGCATTTT

CDR3 length: 13
J gene: TRBJ1-4
clone size: NA
V gene: TRBV10-3
D gene: NA
CDR3 protein: CAISESLAEKLFF
CDR3 DNA: TGTGCCATCAGTGAGTCGCTAGCAGAAAAACTGTTTTTT

CDR3 length: 15
J gene: TRBJ1-1
clone size: NA
V gene: TRBV11-1
D gene: NA
CDR3 protein: CASSLSRGRNTEAFF
CDR3 DNA: TGTGCCAGCAGCTTAAGCAGGGGACGGAACACTGAAGCTTTCTTT

CDR3 length: 18
J gene: TRBJ2-1
clone size: NA
V gene: TRBV2
D gene: TRBD2
CDR3 protein: CASSEIWGLANSYNEQFF
CDR3 DNA: TGTGCCAGCAGTGAGATTTGGGGACTAGCAAACTCCTACAATGAGCAGTTCTTC

CDR3 length: 13
J gene: TRBJ2-5
clone size: NA
V gene: TRBV11-3
D gene: NA
CDR3 protein: CASSSKPKETQYF
CDR3 DNA: TGTGCCAGCAGCTCAAAACCCAAAGAGACCCAGTACTTC

CDR3 length: 16
J gene: TRBJ1-3
clone size: few
V gene: TRBV6-6
D gene: NA
CDR3 protein: CASSSVQSRSGNTIYF
CDR3 DNA: TGTGCCAGCAGTTCTGTACAGAGCCGCTCTGGAAACACCATATATTTT

CDR3 length: 13
J gene: TRBJ2-7
clone size: NA
V gene: TRBV18
D gene: NA
CDR3 protein: CASSLKASYEQYF
CDR3 DNA: TGTGCCAGCTCACTAAAGGCCTCCTACGAGCAGTACTTC

CDR3 length: 15
J gene: TRBJ2-2
clone size: few
V gene: TRBV13
D gene: NA
CDR3 protein: CASSFKGANTGELFF
CDR3 DNA: TGTGCCAGCAGCTTCAAGGGGGCGAACACCGGGGAGCTGTTTTTT

CDR3 length: 17
J gene: TRBJ2-7
clone size: many
V gene: TRBV4-3
D gene: NA
CDR3 protein: CASSQDIRGTGRYEQYF
CDR3 DNA: TGCGCCAGCAGCCAGGATATTCGGGGAACAGGGAGGTACGAGCAGTACTTC

CDR3 length: 16
J gene: TRBJ1-2
clone size: few
V gene: TRBV5-1
D gene: TRBD1
CDR3 protein: CASSFGTGGSVYGYTF
CDR3 DNA: TGCGCCAGCAGCTTCGGTACAGGGGGCTCGGTCTACGGCTACACCTTC

CDR3 length: 17
J gene: TRBJ2-6
clone size: NA
V gene: TRBV5-1
D gene: NA
CDR3 protein: CASSLQTGNSGANVLTF
CDR3 DNA: TGCGCCAGCAGCTTACAAACAGGGAACTCTGGGGCCAACGTCCTGACTTTC

CDR3 length: 14
J gene: TRBJ2-1
clone size: many
V gene: TRBV29-1
D gene: NA
CDR3 protein: CSVGETGSYNEQFF
CDR3 DNA: TGCAGCGTTGGGGAGACAGGTTCCTACAATGAGCAGTTCTTC

CDR3 length: 12
J gene: TRBJ2-5
clone size: many
V gene: TRBV28
D gene: NA
CDR3 protein: CASSSGSETQYF
CDR3 DNA: TGTGCCAGCAGTTCAGGGAGCGAGACCCAGTACTTC

CDR3 length: 15
J gene: TRBJ2-5
clone size: many
V gene: TRBV6-6
D gene: TRBD2
CDR3 protein: CASSPPSGAPETQYF
CDR3 DNA: TGTGCCAGCAGTCCTCCTAGCGGGGCCCCAGAGACCCAGTACTTC

CDR3 length: 15
J gene: TRBJ1-2
clone size: many
V gene: TRBV4-1
D gene: NA
CDR3 protein: CASSPGHPYGDGYTF
CDR3 DNA: TGCGCCAGCAGCCCTGGACACCCCTATGGTGATGGCTACACCTTC

CDR3 length: 15
J gene: TRBJ1-5
clone size: NA
V gene: TRBV5-1
D gene: TRBD1
CDR3 protein: CASRPQGDSNQPQHF
CDR3 DNA: TGCGCCAGCAGGCCACAGGGGGACAGCAATCAGCCCCAGCATTTT

CDR3 length: 18
J gene: TRBJ1-6
clone size: NA
V gene: TRBV30
D gene: TRBD1
CDR3 protein: CAWSKGWQGGVPNSPLHF
CDR3 DNA: TGTGCCTGGAGCAAAGGATGGCAGGGGGGAGTCCCAAATTCACCCCTCCACTTT

CDR3 length: 15
J gene: TRBJ1-2
clone size: many
V gene: TRBV11-2
D gene: NA
CDR3 protein: CASSSEGGANYGYTF
CDR3 DNA: TGTGCCAGCAGCTCAGAGGGGGGAGCCAACTATGGCTACACCTTC

CDR3 length: 16
J gene: TRBJ1-1
clone size: NA
V gene: TRBV18
D gene: NA
CDR3 protein: CASSPQGLPQNTEAFF
CDR3 DNA: TGTGCCAGCTCACCGCAGGGTCTGCCCCAGAACACTGAAGCTTTCTTT

CDR3 length: 13
J gene: TRBJ1-6
clone size: many
V gene: TRBV6-1
D gene: NA
CDR3 protein: CASSEVEGSPLHF
CDR3 DNA: TGTGCCAGCAGTGAAGTAGAGGGTTCACCCCTCCACTTT

CDR3 length: 16
J gene: TRBJ2-2
clone size: few
V gene: TRBV3-1
D gene: NA
CDR3 protein: CASSQDLIGSTGELFF
CDR3 DNA: TGTGCCAGCAGCCAAGATCTTATAGGGTCAACCGGGGAGCTGTTTTTT

CDR3 length: 13
J gene: TRBJ2-5
clone size: many
V gene: TRBV29-1
D gene: TRBD1
CDR3 protein: CSVARTGGRTQYF
CDR3 DNA: TGCAGCGTTGCAAGGACAGGGGGCCGGACCCAGTACTTC

CDR3 length: 13
J gene: TRBJ2-3
clone size: few
V gene: TRBV28
D gene: TRBD1
CDR3 protein: CASRDRAPDTQYF
CDR3 DNA: TGTGCCAGCCGGGACAGGGCCCCTGATACGCAGTATTTT

CDR3 length: 14
J gene: TRBJ1-3
clone size: few
V gene: TRBV18
D gene: NA
CDR3 protein: CASSPGTDGNTIYF
CDR3 DNA: TGTGCCAGCTCACCGGGGACGGATGGAAACACCATATATTTT

CDR3 length: 16
J gene: TRBJ2-1
clone size: NA
V gene: TRBV6-2/TRBV6-3
D gene: NA
CDR3 protein: CASSYGPPSSYNEQFF
CDR3 DNA: TGTGCCAGCAGTTACGGACCGCCCAGCTCCTACAATGAGCAGTTCTTC

CDR3 length: 14
J gene: TRBJ1-1
clone size: NA
V gene: TRBV29-1
D gene: TRBD1
CDR3 protein: CSVEERTGNTEAFF
CDR3 DNA: TGCAGCGTTGAAGAGAGGACAGGGAATACTGAAGCTTTCTTT